This T cell receptor (beta chain) was observed in a study of neoadjuvant anti-PD-1 for oral cavity cancer. Study details: Patients mostly received three to four biweekly nivolumab doses at 3 mg/kg before surgery. Around day 43, patients without progression received a fourth nivolumab dose before surgery. Points from the study as a whole: Post-nivolumab, blood T cell clonality was significantly elevated in non-responders. Pretreatment Treg/Th17 ratio correlated inversely with post-treatment tumor clonality.

Generated by immunoSEQ multiplex PCR, the TCRdb table keeps only in-frame clones and is missing some. The sample consists of around 81,000 clones, approximately 80% of them appearing once. This CDR3 is 14 amino acids long. The germline gives CDR1 SGHNT, CDR2 YYREEE (reference sequence). V was pared by 2 bases and J by 7 bases, with 16 bases between. About this clone itself: Its matching antigen is unknown.

The rearrangement joins TRBV5-4 to TRBJ2-7; D may correspond to TRBD1 or TRBD2 (5 bases each). This clonotype was sampled from a person aged 35-79 years with oral cavity squamous cell carcinoma. Sequencing used PBMCs, obtained before nivolumab (anti-PD-1) treatment. The CDR3 DNA reads as TGTGCCAGCAGCTTCCAGAGAACGGGGCAGGAGCAGTACTTC. It translates to CASSFQRTGQEQYF.